This section outlines one TCR beta chain sequence together with its context. Methods used by the authors: Reference gene primers were amplified, and this amplification served to estimate nucleated cell counts. This table comes from immunoSEQ multiplex PCR, and its TCRdb copy is limited to in-frame clones, with some not included. From that table come the V and J calls and clone size; the DNA was used to work out D and trimming. The sample carries under 200,000 clones, around 85% recorded once. The sample originates from a study of blood T cell repertoires in COVID-19. The germline V gene encodes CDR1 GTSNPN and CDR2 SVGIG (reference sequence). Germline trimming cut 0 bases from V and 6 bases from J; bases unmatched to any gene: 10. The CDR3 is 16 residues long.

The source of this sequence is a man aged 55-75 years with acute or convalescent COVID-19. Sequencing was performed on peripheral blood. The rearrangement uses TRBV30 and TRBJ2-2; 7 bases align to TRBD2. The CDR3 DNA is TGTGCCTGGAGTGTATGGGGCGGGAGCTTCCCCGGGGAGCTGTTTTTT. The encoded protein is CAWSVWGGSFPGELFF.